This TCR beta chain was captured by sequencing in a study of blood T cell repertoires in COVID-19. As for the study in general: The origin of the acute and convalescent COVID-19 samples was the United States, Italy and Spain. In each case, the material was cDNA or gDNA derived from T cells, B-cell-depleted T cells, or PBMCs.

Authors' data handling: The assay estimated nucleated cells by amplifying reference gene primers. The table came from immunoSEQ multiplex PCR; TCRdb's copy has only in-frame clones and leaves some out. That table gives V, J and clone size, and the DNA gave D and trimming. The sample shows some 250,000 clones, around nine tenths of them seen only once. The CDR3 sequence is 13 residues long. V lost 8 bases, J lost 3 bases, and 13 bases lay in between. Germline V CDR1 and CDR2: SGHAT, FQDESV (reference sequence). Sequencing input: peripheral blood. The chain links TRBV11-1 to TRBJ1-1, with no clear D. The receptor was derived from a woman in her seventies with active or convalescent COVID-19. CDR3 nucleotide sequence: TGTGCCAGCGCATGGTCGCGGGACACTGAAGCTTTCTTT. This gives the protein CASAWSRDTEAFF. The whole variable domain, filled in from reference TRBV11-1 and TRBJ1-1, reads EAEVAQSPRYKITEKSQAVAFWCDPISGHATLYWYRQILGQGPELLVQFQDESVVDDSQLPKDRFSAERLKGVDSTLKIQPAELGDSAMYLCASAWSRDTEAFFGQGTRLTVV.